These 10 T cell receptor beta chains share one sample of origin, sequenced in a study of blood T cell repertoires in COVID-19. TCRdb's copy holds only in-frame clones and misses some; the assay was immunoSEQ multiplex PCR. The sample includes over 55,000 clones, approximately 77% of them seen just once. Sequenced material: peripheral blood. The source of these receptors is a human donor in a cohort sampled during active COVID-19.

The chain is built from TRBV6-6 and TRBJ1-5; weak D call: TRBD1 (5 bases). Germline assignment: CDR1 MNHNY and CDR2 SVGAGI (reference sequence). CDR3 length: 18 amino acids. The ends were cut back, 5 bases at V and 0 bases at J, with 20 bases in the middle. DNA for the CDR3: TGTGCCAGCAGTCCCCGGGACTCCCGATTAGTTAGCAATCAGCCCCAGCATTTT. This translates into CASSPRDSRLVSNQPQHF.

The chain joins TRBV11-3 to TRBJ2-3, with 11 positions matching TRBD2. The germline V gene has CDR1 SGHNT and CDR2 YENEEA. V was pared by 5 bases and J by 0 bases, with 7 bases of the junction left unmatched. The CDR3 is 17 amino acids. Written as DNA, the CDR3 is TGTGCCAGCAGCCCCGGGACTAGCGGTGCTAGCACAGATACGCAGTATTTT. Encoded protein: CASSPGTSGASTDTQYF.

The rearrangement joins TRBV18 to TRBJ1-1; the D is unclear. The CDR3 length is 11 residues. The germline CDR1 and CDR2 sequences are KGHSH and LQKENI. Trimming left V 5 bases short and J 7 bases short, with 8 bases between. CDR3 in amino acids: CASSWSNEAFF. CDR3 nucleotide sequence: TGTGCCAGCTCATGGAGCAATGAAGCTTTCTTT. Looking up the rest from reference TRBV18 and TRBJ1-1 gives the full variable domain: NAGVMQNPRHLVRRRGQEARLRCSPMKGHSHVYWYRQLPEEGLKFMVYLQKENIIDESGMPKERFSAEFPKEGPSILRIQQVVRGDSAAYFCASSWSNEAFFGQGTRLTVV.

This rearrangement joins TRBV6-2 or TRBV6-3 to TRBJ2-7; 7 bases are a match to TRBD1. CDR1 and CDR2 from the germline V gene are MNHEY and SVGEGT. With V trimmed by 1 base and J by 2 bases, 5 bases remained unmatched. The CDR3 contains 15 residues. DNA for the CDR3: TGTGCCAGCAGTTACTTGCAGGGGGAAACCTACGAGCAGTACTTC. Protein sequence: CASSYLQGETYEQYF.

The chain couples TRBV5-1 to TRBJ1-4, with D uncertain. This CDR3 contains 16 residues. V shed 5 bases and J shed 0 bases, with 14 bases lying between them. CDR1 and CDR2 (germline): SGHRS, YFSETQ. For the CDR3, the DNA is TGCGCCAGCAGGGCCCAGGCTACTGCAACTAATGAAAAACTGTTTTTT. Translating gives CASRAQATATNEKLFF. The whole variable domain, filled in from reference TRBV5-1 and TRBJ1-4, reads KAGVTQTPRYLIKTRGQQVTLSCSPISGHRSVSWYQQTPGQGLQFLFEYFSETQRNKGNFPGRFSGRQFSNSRSEMNVSTLELGDSALYLCASRAQATATNEKLFFGSGTQLSVL.

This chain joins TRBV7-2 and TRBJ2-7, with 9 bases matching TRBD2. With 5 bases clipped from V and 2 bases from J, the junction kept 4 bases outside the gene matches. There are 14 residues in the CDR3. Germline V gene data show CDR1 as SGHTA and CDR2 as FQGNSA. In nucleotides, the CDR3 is TGTGCCAGCAGCCCTGGGACTAGCCCCTACGAGCAGTACTTC. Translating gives CASSPGTSPYEQYF. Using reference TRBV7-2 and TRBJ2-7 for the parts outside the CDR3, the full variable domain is GAGVSQSPSNKVTEKGKDVELRCDPISGHTALYWYRQSLGQGLEFLIYFQGNSAPDKSGLPSDRFSAERTGGSVSTLTIQRTQQEDSAVYLCASSPGTSPYEQYFGPGTRLTVT.

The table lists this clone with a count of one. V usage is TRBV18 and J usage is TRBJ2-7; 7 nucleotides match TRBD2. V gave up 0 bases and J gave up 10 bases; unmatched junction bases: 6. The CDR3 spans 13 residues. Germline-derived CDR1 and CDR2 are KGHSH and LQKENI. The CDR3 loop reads CASSPPGRENQYF. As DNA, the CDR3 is TGTGCCAGCTCACCACCGGGGAGGGAAAATCAGTACTTC.

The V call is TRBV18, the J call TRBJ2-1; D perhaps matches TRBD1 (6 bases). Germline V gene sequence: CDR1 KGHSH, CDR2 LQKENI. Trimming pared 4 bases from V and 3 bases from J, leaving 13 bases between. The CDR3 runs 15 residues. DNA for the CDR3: TGTGCCAGCTCACGGTACAGGGACATCTACAATGAGCAGTTCTTC. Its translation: CASSRYRDIYNEQFF.

The CDR3 bases are TGTGCCACCACGGTCGACAGGGGAGGAAACACCATATATTTT. This encodes CATTVDRGGNTIYF. The rearrangement uses TRBV10-3 and TRBJ1-3; 8 bases align to TRBD1. CDR3 length equals 14 residues. With 10 bases clipped from V and 4 bases from J, the junction kept 9 bases outside the gene matches. CDR1 and CDR2 (germline): ENHRY, SYGVKD.

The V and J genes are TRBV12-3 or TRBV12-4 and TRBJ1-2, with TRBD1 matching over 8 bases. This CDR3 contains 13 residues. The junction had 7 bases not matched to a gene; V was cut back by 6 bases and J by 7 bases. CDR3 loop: CASRAGGSGGYTF. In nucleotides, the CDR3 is TGTGCCAGCAGGGCAGGGGGCAGCGGTGGCTACACCTTC.